This TCR beta chain was documented in a study of Ad26.COV2.S vaccination and SARS-CoV-2 variants. Study-level results: Vaccine recipients showed a spike-specific TCR breadth that was higher than in placebo recipients.

Libraries were prepared by immunoSEQ multiplex PCR; TCRdb keeps only in-frame clonotypes and omits some of them. The sample lists about 680,000 clones; roughly 90% were seen once. This clone was seen just once. Its antigen is not identified. Treatment here: 15 to 20 received Ad26.COV2.S at low or high dose, single or two shots; about five received placebo; per-sample allocation not given. Sampling happened 63 days after the first vaccine or placebo injection. Germline loops: CDR1 KGHDR, CDR2 SFDVKD. V shed 9 bases and J shed 0 bases, with 12 bases lying between them. The CDR3 runs to 14 residues. This TCR was recovered from a person aged 18-65 years who received the Ad26.COV2.S COVID-19 vaccine or a placebo. The sample was peripheral blood, taken in a trial of Ad26.COV2.S vaccine versus placebo. V gene TRBV24-1 combines with J gene TRBJ2-3; D is uncertain. CDR3 coding DNA: TGTGCCACCGCAGCTTCTCCTAGCACAGATACGCAGTATTTT. It yields the protein CATAASPSTDTQYF.